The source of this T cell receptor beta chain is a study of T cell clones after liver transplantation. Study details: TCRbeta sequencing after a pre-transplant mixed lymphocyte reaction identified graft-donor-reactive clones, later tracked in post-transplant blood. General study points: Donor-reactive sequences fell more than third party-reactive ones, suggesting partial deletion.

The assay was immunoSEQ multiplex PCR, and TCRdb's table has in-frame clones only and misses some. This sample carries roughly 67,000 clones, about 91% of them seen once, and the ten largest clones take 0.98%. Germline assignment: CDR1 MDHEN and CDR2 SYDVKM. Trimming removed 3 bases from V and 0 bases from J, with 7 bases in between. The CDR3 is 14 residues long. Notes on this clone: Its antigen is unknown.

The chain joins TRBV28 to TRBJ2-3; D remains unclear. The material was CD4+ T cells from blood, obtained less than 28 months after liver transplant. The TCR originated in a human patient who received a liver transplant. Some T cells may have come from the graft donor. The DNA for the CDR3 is TGTGCCAGCAGTTTGGTGGGAAGCACAGATACGCAGTATTTT. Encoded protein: CASSLVGSTDTQYF.